This T cell receptor beta chain was identified during a study of Graves' ophthalmopathy and Graves' hyperthyroidism. Moderate-to-severe activity, CAS ≥3, NOSPECS ≥4 and duration under 3 months were recorded for donors with ophthalmopathy. Germline V gives CDR1 SGHNT, CDR2 YYREEE (reference sequence). V lost 0 bases and J lost 8, with 8 bases in between. CDR3 size: 12 residues. This clonotype was detected a few times. The antigen is not known. TCR beta CDR3 regions were amplified from RNA transcripts. First-round RT-PCR with HTBI primers preceded a second-round multiplex PCR. MiXCR, applied by TCRdb to the multiplex PCR reads, yields one record per CDR3 protein. The sample records approximately 640,000 distinct CDR3 sequences, over 40% being singletons. Study-level results: Ophthalmopathy progression was predicted by the model at 70.59% sensitivity and 72% to 75% specificity.

This rearrangement joins TRBV5-4 to TRBJ1-2, with unresolved D. The specimen sequenced was peripheral blood. This clonotype originated in an adult man with Graves' ophthalmopathy. The chain's CDR3 is CASSLGMGGYTF. In DNA form, the CDR3 reads TGTGCCAGCAGCTTGGGGATGGGGGGCTACACCTTC.